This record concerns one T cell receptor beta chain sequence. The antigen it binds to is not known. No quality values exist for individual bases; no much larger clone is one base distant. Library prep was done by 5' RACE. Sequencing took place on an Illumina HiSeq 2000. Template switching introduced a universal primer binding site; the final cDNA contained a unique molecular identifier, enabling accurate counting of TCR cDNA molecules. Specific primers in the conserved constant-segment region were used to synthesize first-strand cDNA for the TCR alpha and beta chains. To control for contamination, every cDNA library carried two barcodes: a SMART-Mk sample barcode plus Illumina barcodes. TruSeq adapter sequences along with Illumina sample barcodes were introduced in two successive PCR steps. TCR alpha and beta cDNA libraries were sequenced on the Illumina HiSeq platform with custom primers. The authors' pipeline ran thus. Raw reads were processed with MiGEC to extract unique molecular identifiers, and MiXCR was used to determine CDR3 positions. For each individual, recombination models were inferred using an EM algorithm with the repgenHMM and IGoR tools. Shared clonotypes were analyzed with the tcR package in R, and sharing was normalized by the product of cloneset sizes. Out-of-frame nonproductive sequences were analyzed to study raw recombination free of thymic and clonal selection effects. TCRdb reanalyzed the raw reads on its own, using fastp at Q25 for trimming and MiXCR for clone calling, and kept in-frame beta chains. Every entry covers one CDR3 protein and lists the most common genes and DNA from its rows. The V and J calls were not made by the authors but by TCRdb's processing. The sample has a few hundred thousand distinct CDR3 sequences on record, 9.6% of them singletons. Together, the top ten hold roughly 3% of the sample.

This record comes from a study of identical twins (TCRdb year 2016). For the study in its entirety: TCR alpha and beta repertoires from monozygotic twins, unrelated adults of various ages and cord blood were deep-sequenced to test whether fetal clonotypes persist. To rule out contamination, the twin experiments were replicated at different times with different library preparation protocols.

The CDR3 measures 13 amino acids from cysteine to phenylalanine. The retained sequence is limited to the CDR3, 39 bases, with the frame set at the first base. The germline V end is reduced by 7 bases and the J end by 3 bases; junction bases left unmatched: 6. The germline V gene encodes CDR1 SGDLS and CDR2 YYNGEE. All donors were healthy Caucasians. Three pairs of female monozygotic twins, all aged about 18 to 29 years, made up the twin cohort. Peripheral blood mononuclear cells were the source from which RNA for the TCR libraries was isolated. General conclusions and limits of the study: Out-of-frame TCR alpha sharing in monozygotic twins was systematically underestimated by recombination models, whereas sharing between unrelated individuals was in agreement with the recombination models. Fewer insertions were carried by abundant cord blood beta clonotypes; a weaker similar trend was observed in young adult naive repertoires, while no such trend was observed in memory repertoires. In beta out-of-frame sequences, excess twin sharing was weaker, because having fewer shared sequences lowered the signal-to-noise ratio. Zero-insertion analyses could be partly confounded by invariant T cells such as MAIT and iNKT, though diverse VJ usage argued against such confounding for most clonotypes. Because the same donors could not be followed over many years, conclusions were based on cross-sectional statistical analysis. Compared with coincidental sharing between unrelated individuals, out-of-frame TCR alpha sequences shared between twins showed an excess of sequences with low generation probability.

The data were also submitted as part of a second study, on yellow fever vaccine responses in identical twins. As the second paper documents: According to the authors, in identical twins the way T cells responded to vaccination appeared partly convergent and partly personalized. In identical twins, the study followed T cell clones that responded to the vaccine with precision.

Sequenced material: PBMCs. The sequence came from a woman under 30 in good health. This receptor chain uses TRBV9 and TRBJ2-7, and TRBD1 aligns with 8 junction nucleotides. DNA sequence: TGTGCCAGCCAGGGGGCTTTGGGCTACGAGCAGTACTTC. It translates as CASQGALGYEQYF.